The following is a TCR beta chain sequence with its context. This clone was counted a single time. Its antigen remains unidentified. Per-nucleotide qualities are absent, and no much larger clonotype sits a single base away. The data stem from a study of blood T cell repertoires in COVID-19 (dated by TCRdb to the early 2020s). About the study as a whole: Samples from collaborators originated in the United States, Italy and Spain and spanned both the acute and convalescent phases of COVID-19. The material from the prospective study consisted of cDNA or gDNA derived from T cells, B-cell-depleted T cells, or PBMCs. The dataset comprised deeply sampled blood TCRbeta repertoires from subjects exposed to, actively infected with, or recovered from COVID-19. The repertoires were released in a freely available public database intended as a resource for research on the immune response to SARS-CoV-2. Samples were obtained from the ongoing ImmuneRACE study (first 160 participants) and from over a thousand subjects provided by 6 global collaborators. Nearly every sample came with metadata listing a de-identified subject ID, COVID-19 status, age in years and sex. Where available, HLA class I and class II types were taken from metadata supplied by the sample provider and were not determined by assay-based typing. What the research found in general, with its limitations: The amount of clinical and demographic metadata varied by source and participant and was provided uncurated.

Inclusive of the bounding cysteine and phenylalanine, the CDR3 is 16 residues long. This entry keeps only the CDR3 DNA: 48 bases, framed from base 1. The junction shows trimming of 5 bases on V and 2 bases on J, and the gene matches do not reach 6 bases of it. CDR1 LGHDT and CDR2 YNNKEL are derived from the germline V gene (reference sequence). Whole blood was collected in K2EDTA tubes by collaborating institutions according to the institutions' own protocols. For TCRbeta analysis, collaborators shipped samples in one of three forms: frozen whole blood, isolated PBMCs, or DNA extracted from either of those sample types. TCRbeta CDR3 regions were amplified from genomic DNA by means of the immunoSEQ Assay, a bias-controlled multiplex PCR. The authors' analysis ran thus. The number of nucleated cells in each sample was estimated from the amplification of reference gene primers within the assay. To quantify the absolute abundance of each unique TCRbeta CDR3 rearrangement, sequence reads were collapsed and filtered. For each sample, productive Simpson clonality was calculated as the square root of Simpson's diversity index across productive rearrangements. TCRdb limited this immuneACCESS table to in-frame rearrangements with V and J called. A share of clones is missing; checked studies link under half to unresolved V genes, and the rest is unexplained. D and trimming were read from the DNA, whereas the V and J calls and clone size are those reported in that table. The sample includes about 42,000 clones, with more than 75% observed a single time. Around 27% of the sample is held by the ten biggest clonotypes.

The specimen was peripheral blood. The source is an elderly man with acute or convalescent COVID-19. The rearrangement joined TRBV3-1 (or the pseudogene TRBV3-2) to TRBJ2-7; 13 middle bases align to TRBD2. CDR3 reads: CASSVGTSGDPYEQYF. The sequenced DNA is TGTGCCAGCAGCGTCGGGACTAGCGGGGACCCCTACGAGCAGTACTTC.